This T cell receptor beta chain originates from a study of identical twins. MiXCR, run by TCRdb on the 5' RACE reads, gives a single entry per CDR3 protein. The data show 400,000 to 650,000 distinct CDR3 sequences, with less than 25% seen just once and 0.91% held by the top ten. Germline V CDR1 and CDR2: SGHKS, YYEKEE (reference sequence). CDR3 length equals 15 residues. Trimming removed 1 base from V and 2 bases from J; junction bases left unmatched: 3. These data are also associated with another study on T cells expressing NK-cell markers.

This clonotype was obtained from a woman aged 18-29 years in good health. J is TRBJ2-3 and V is TRBV5-5, with 8 bases matching TRBD2. Sequenced material: CD4+ T cells sorted from blood. The CDR3 region has the DNA TGTGCCAGCAGCTTGAGGACTAGCCTCACAGATACGCAGTATTTT. Translated: CASSLRTSLTDTQYF.